Each of the 3 T cell receptor beta chains below was sequenced from the same sample in a study of tumor-infiltrating lymphocytes in primary liver carcinoma. Starting from roughly 0.5 ug of total RNA, TCR beta cDNA was produced with a primer in the constant region. Each TCR beta library was derived from three nested multiplex PCR rounds that employed slightly modified ARM-PCR. TRBV1-TRBV30 forward and Cbeta reverse primers drove the first two approximately 10-cycle rounds. TCRdb recomputed calls from the multiplex PCR reads with MiXCR, one row per CDR3 protein. The profile covers 250,000 to 400,000 distinct CDR3 sequences, with around three fifths appearing a single time and roughly 9% taken by the ten largest. The study extracted blood RNA from unsorted whole blood and also extracted germline DNA. Material for sequencing was peripheral blood. The receptors derive from a man aged 35-49 years with primary liver carcinoma and hepatitis B virus infection.

For this clonotype: A read error may explain this, as a much larger clone is one base away. This chain uses TRBV4-3 with TRBJ2-5; no reliable D call. V was trimmed by 0 bases and J by 7 bases, leaving 12 bases between them. The germline gives CDR1 LGHNA, CDR2 YSLEER. The CDR3 contains 14 residues. In nucleotides, the CDR3 is TGCGCCAGCAGCCAAGATTTAATAATGGGGACCCAGTACTTC. As protein: CASSQDLIMGTQYF.

In its sample, this clonotype was seen once. Possible read error: a much larger clone is one base away. For the CDR3, the DNA is TGTGCCAGCAGTTTAGCGCTGACAGACTACGAGCAGTACTTC. This gives the protein CASSLALTDYEQYF. The rearrangement joins TRBV12-3 or TRBV12-4 to TRBJ2-7; D is perhaps TRBD1 (5 bases). This CDR3 is 14 amino acids long. V shed 0 bases and J shed 3 bases, with 9 bases lying between them.

V usage is TRBV6-6 and J usage is TRBJ2-7; TRBD2 matches 7 bases. Per germline, CDR1 MNHNY and CDR2 SVGAGI (reference sequence). The CDR3 has 15 amino acids. The junction had 14 bases not matched to a gene; V was cut back by 2 bases and J by 10 bases. Here the CDR3 reads CASSYPEGGVGDQYF. The DNA of the CDR3 is TGTGCCAGCAGTTACCCCGAGGGAGGGGTTGGCGACCAGTACTTC.